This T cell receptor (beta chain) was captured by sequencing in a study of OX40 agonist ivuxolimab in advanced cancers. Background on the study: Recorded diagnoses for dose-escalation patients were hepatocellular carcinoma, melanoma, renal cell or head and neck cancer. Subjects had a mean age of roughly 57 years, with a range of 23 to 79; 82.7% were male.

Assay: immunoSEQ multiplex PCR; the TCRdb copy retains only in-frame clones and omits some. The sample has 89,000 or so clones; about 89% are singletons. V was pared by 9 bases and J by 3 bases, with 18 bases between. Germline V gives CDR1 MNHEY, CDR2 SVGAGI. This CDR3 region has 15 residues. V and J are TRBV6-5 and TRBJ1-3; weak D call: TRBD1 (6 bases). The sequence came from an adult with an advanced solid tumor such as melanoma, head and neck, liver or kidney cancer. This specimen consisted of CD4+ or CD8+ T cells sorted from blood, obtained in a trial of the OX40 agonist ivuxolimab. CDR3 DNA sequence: TGTGCCAGTCTATCGGCAGGGGCGGGTGGAAACACCATATATTTT. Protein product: CASLSAGAGGNTIYF.